Listed here is a single T cell receptor beta chain. The source of the sample is a study of blood T cell repertoires in COVID-19. Study background: Sites across the United States, Italy and Spain contributed samples from acute and convalescent COVID-19.

Germline CDR1 is SGDLS and CDR2 is YYNGEE. Trimming cost V 4 bases and J 2 bases; bases outside gene matches: 10. The CDR3 loop spans 16 amino acids. Authors' processing steps: Amplification from reference gene primers served as the basis for estimated nucleated cell counts. This table comes from immunoSEQ multiplex PCR, and its TCRdb copy is limited to in-frame clones, with some not included. The V and J calls and clone size were taken over from that table, and D and trimming were inferred from the DNA. This sample has about 89,000 clones, with approximately 84% found just once. Material for sequencing was peripheral blood. The chain links TRBV9 to TRBJ2-3; 7 bases fit TRBD2. This TCR derives from an older man with COVID-19, enrolled during active disease. CDR3 sequence reads: CASSPSGGGFTDTQYF. As DNA, the CDR3 is TGTGCCAGCAGCCCTTCGGGCGGGGGATTCACAGATACGCAGTATTTT.